One sample yielded the 9 T cell receptor beta chains listed below, sequenced in a study of radiation and T cells in renal cell carcinoma. Time point meaning: blood 2 weeks post-SBRT. The treatment denotes: 15 Gy SBRT to primary tumor, nephrectomy 4 weeks later. TCRdb's table, derived via immunoSEQ multiplex PCR, lists solely in-frame clones and lacks some. The sample shows 100,000 to 150,000 clones, about 81% of them seen only once. Specimen: blood, collected from a patient whose treatment included radiotherapy and nephrectomy. The receptors were gathered from a man between 50 and 59 years old with renal cell carcinoma.

The chain joins TRBV19 to TRBJ1-2; 10 bases are shared with TRBD1. This CDR3 contains 13 residues. In germline, CDR1 is LNHDA, CDR2 SQIVND (reference sequence). V gave up 9 bases and J gave up 4 bases; unmatched junction bases: 5. The CDR3, as DNA: TGTGCCAGCGGGACAGGGGTAATCTATGGCTACACCTTC. It yields the protein CASGTGVIYGYTF. The whole variable domain, remainder taken from reference TRBV19 and TRBJ1-2, is DGGITQSPKYLFRKEGQNVTLSCEQNLNHDAMYWYRQDPGQGLRLIYYSQIVNDFQKGDIAEGYSVSREKKESFPLTVTSAQKNPTAFYLCASGTGVIYGYTFGSGTRLTVV.

The chain links TRBV19 to TRBJ1-5; tentative D call: TRBD1 (5 bases). V lost 6 bases, J lost 3 bases, and 12 bases lay in between. CDR3 size: 14 residues. Germline V gene lookup returns CDR1 LNHDA and CDR2 SQIVND (reference sequence). In DNA, the CDR3 is TGTGCCAGTAGCGCAGGGCTGAACAATCAGCCCCAGCATTTT. Translation gives CASSAGLNNQPQHF.

The genes are TRBV20-1 and TRBJ1-2; TRBD1 matches 7 bases. V gave up 6 bases and J gave up 8 bases; unmatched junction bases: 6. Germline assignment: CDR1 DFQATT and CDR2 SNEGSKA (reference sequence). The CDR3 runs 11 residues. CDR3 residues: CSADRDPGYTF. The CDR3, as DNA: TGCAGTGCAGACAGGGATCCCGGCTACACCTTC.

The gene calls are TRBV25-1 and TRBJ1-2; 9 bases are a match to TRBD1. In germline, CDR1 is MGHDK, CDR2 SYGVNS. The length of the CDR3 is 13 residues. V was pared by 7 bases and J by 7 bases, with 7 bases of the junction left unmatched. The CDR3 here is CASTRTGAAGYTF. DNA for the CDR3: TGTGCCAGCACCAGGACAGGGGCTGCTGGCTACACCTTC.

The chain has TRBV10-3 and TRBJ2-7, with TRBD1 as a possible D gene (7 bases). Germline CDR1 and CDR2: ENHRY and SYGVKD. V was shortened by 0 bases and J by 9 bases, with 18 bases between the two germline ends. The CDR3 contains 15 residues. The CDR3 DNA reads TGTGCCATCAGTGAGTCGGTGCAGGGGGGAAATGGGCAGTACTTC. This sequence encodes CAISESVQGGNGQYF.

V is TRBV9 and J is TRBJ2-2, with TRBD2 matching 7 bases. The germline V gene encodes CDR1 SGDLS and CDR2 YYNGEE. The junction had 7 bases not matched to a gene; V was cut back by 0 bases and J by 5 bases. The length of the CDR3 is 16 residues. CDR3 loop: CASSVGTSGGTGELFF. The CDR3 DNA reads as TGTGCCAGCAGCGTAGGAACCTCCGGGGGGACCGGGGAGCTGTTTTTT.

V is TRBV7-2 and J is TRBJ2-3, with D tentatively TRBD2 (5 bases). V was shortened by 6 bases and J by 1 base, with 8 bases between the two germline ends. Germline loops: CDR1 SGHTA, CDR2 FQGNSA. The CDR3 runs 13 residues. The CDR3 here is CASRRVGTDTQYF. The DNA of the CDR3 is TGTGCCAGCAGGAGGGTGGGCACAGATACGCAGTATTTT.

The V and J genes are TRBV30 and TRBJ1-2; no firm D call. The CDR3 consists of 13 residues. Germline CDR1 is GTSNPN and CDR2 is SVGIG (reference sequence). V was cut by 0 bases and J by 8 bases, with 13 bases left in between. This CDR3 reads CAWSVDQTQGYTF. CDR3 coding DNA: TGTGCCTGGAGTGTTGACCAAACCCAAGGCTACACCTTC. Together with reference TRBV30 and TRBJ1-2, the CDR3 gives the full variable domain: SQTIHQWPATLVQPVGSPLSLECTVEGTSNPNLYWYRQAAGRGLQLLFYSVGIGQISSEVPQNLSASRPQDRQFILSSKKLLLSDSGFYLCAWSVDQTQGYTFGSGTRLTVV.

The CDR3 coding sequence is TGTGCCAGCTCTCTAGCGGGGGGGCGTAAGTTATATGAGCAGTTCTTC. Its translation is CASSLAGGRKLYEQFF. The rearrangement uses TRBV9 and TRBJ2-1; 12 positions agree with TRBD2. J lost 8 bases, V lost 7 bases, and 13 bases had no gene match. Looked up from germline, CDR1 is SGDLS and CDR2 is YYNGEE. CDR3 length equals 16 residues.